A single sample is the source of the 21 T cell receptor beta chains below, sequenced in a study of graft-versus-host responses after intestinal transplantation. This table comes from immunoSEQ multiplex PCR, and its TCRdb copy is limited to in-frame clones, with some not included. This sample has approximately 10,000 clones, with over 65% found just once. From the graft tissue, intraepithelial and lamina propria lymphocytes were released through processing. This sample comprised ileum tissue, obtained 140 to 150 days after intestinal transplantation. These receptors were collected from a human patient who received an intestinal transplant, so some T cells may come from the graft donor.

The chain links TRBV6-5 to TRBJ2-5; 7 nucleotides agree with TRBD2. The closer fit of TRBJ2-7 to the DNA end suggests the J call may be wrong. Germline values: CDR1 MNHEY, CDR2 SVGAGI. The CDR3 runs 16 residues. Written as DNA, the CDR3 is TGTGCCAGCAGTTACTCGGGGGGGGTTTCCACCTACGAGCAGTACTTC. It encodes CASSYSGGVSTYEQYF.

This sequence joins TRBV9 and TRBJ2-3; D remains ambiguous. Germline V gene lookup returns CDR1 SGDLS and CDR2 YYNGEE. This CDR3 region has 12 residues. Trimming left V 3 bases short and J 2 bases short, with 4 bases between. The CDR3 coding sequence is TGTGCCAGCAGCGCCTACACAGATACGCAGTATTTT. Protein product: CASSAYTDTQYF.

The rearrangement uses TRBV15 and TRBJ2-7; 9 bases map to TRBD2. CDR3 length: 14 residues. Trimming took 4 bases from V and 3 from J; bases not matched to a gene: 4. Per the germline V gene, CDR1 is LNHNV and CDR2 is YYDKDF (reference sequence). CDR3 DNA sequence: TGTGCCACCAGCAATAGCGGGGGAGTCTACGAGCAGTACTTC. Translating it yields CATSNSGGVYEQYF.

The DNA of the CDR3 is TGCGCCAGCAGCCCAGGGGCCCTCTATGGCTACACCTTC. It codes for CASSPGALYGYTF. The rearrangement links TRBV4-1 to TRBJ1-2; tentatively, D is TRBD1 (6 bases). This CDR3 has 13 amino acids. Germline V gene sequence: CDR1 MGHRA, CDR2 YSYEKL. Trimming cost V 4 bases and J 4 bases, with 10 bases left between them.

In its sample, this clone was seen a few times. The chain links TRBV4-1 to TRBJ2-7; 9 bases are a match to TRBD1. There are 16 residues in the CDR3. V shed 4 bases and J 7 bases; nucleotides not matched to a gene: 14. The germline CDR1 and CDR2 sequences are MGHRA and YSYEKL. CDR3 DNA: TGCGCCAGCAGCCGAACCTCGGGGACAGGGACATGGGAGCAGTACTTC. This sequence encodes CASSRTSGTGTWEQYF.

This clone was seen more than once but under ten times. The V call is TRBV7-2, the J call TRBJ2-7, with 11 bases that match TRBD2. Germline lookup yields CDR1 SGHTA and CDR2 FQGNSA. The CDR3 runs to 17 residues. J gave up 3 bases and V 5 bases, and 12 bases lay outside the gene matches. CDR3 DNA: TGTGCCAGCAGCGTAACTAGCGGGAGCGAGGTGAGCTACGAGCAGTACTTC. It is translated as CASSVTSGSEVSYEQYF.

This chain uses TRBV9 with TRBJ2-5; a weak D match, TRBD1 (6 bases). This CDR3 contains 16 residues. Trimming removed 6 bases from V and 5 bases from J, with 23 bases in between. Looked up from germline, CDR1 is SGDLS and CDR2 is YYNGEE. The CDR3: CASIPVGNRVRETQYF. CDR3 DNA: TGTGCCAGCATCCCAGTGGGGAACAGGGTGAGGGAGACCCAGTACTTC.

The CDR3 sequence: CASSLGTEPYNEQFF. CDR3 bases: TGTGCCAGCAGTTTAGGGACAGAGCCCTACAATGAGCAGTTCTTC. This chain uses TRBV27 with TRBJ2-1; 7 bases agree with TRBD1. The CDR3 is made up of 15 amino acids. J was trimmed by 2 bases and V by 2 bases; bases with no gene match: 3. Germline V lookup: CDR1 MNHEY, CDR2 SMNVEV (reference sequence).

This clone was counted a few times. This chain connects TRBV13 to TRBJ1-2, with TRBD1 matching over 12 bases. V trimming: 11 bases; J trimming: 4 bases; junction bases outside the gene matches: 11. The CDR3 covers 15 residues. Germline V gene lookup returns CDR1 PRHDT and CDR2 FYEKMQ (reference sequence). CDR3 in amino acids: CAGAGGTGGLYGYTF. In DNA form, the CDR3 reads TGTGCCGGGGCCGGGGGGACAGGGGGCCTCTATGGCTACACCTTC.

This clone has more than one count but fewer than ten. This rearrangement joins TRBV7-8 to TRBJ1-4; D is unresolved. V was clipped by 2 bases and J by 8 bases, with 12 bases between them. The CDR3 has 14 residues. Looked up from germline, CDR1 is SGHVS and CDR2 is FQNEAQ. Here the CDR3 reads CASSLRRQTEKLFF. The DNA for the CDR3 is TGTGCCAGCAGCTTAAGACGGCAGACAGAAAAACTGTTTTTT.

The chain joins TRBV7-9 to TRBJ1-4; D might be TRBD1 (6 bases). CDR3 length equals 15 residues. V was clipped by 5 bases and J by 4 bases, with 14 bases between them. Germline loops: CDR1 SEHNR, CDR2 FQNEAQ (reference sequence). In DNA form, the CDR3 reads TGTGCCAGCAGCCTTGGGGGACAATTTAATGAAAAACTGTTTTTT. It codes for CASSLGGQFNEKLFF.

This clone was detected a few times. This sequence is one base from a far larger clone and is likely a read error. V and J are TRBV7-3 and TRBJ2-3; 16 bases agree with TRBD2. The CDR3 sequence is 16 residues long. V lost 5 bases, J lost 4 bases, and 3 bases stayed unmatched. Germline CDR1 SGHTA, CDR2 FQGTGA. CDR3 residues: CASSQGTSGGADTQYF. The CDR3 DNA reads TGTGCCAGCAGCCAGGGGACTAGCGGGGGGGCAGATACGCAGTATTTT. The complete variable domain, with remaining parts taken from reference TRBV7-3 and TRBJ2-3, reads GAGVSQTPSNKVTEKGKYVELRCDPISGHTALYWYRQSLGQGPEFLIYFQGTGAADDSGLPNDRFFAVRPEGSVSTLKIQRTERGDSAVYLCASSQGTSGGADTQYFGPGTRLTVL.

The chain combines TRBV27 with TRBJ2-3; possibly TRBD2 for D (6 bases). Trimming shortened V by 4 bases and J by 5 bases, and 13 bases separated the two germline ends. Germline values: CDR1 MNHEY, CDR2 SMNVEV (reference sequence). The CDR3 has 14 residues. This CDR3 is CASSSLGGGDTQYF. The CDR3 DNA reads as TGTGCCAGCAGTTCCCTGGGGGGAGGAGATACGCAGTATTTT.

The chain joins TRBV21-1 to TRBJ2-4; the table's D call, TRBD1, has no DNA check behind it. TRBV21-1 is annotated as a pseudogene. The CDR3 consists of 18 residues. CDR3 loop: CASSKQVPYNLAKNIQYF. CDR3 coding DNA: TGTGCCAGCAGCAAACAGGTTCCTTACAATCTAGCCAAAAACATTCAGTACTTC.

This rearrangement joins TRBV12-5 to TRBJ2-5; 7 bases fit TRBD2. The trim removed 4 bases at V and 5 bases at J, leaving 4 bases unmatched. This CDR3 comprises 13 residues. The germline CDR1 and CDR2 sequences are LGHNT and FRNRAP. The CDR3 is CASGSSGAETQYF. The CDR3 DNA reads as TGTGCTAGTGGTTCGAGCGGGGCGGAGACCCAGTACTTC.

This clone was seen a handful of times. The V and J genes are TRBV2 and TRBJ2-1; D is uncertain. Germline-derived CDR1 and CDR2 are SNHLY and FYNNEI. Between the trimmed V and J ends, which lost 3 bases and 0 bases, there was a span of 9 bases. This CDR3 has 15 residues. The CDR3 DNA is TGTGCCAGCAGTGAGAGGTTCAGCTCCTACAATGAGCAGTTCTTC. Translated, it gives CASSERFSSYNEQFF.

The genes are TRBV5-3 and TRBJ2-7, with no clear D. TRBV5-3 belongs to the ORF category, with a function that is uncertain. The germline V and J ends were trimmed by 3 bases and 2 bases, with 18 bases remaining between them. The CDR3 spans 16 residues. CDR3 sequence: CARSSLLAVEPYEQYF. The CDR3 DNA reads TGTGCCAGAAGCTCCCTCCTTGCGGTAGAGCCCTACGAGCAGTACTTC.

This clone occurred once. The CDR3 spells CASSPAPLAGAPYNEQFF. The CDR3 DNA follows: TGCGCCAGCAGCCCCGCCCCCCTAGCGGGGGCCCCCTACAATGAGCAGTTCTTC. The chain employs TRBV5-1 and TRBJ2-1, with 10 bases that match TRBD2. The CDR3 is 18 residues long. V was clipped by 4 bases and J by 2 bases; unmatched bases: 12. Germline-derived CDR1 and CDR2 are SGHRS and YFSETQ. Complete variable domain (other parts from reference TRBV5-1 and TRBJ2-1): KAGVTQTPRYLIKTRGQQVTLSCSPISGHRSVSWYQQTPGQGLQFLFEYFSETQRNKGNFPGRFSGRQFSNSRSEMNVSTLELGDSALYLCASSPAPLAGAPYNEQFFGPGTRLTVL.

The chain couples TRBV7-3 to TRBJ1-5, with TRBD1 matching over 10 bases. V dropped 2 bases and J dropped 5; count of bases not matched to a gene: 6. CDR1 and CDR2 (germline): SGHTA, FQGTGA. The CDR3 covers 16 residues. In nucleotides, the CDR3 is TGTGCCAGCAGCTTAGTGACAGGGGGCGCGCATCAGCCCCAGCATTTT. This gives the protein CASSLVTGGAHQPQHF.

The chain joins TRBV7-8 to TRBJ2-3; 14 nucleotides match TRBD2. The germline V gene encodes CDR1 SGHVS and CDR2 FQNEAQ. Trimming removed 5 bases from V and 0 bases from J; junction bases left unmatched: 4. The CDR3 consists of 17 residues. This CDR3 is CASSPGLAGASTDTQYF. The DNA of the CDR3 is TGTGCCAGCAGCCCGGGACTAGCGGGGGCTAGCACAGATACGCAGTATTTT.

This CDR3 reads CASSQDGQFQETQYF. The CDR3, as DNA: TGTGCCAGCAGCCAAGATGGACAGTTCCAAGAGACCCAGTACTTC. The rearrangement joins TRBV4-2 to TRBJ2-5; weak D call: TRBD1 (6 bases). The CDR3 is 15 residues long. Trimming took 0 bases from V and 1 from J, leaving 9 bases between them. Per germline, CDR1 LGHNA and CDR2 YNFKEQ.